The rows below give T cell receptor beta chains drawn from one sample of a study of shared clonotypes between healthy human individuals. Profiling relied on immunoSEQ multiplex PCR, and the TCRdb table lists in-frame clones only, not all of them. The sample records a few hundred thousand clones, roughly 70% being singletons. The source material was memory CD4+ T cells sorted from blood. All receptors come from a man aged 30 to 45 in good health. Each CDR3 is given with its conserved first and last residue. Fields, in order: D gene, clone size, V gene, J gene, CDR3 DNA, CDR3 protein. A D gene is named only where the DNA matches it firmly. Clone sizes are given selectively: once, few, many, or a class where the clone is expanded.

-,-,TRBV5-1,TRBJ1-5,TGCGCCAGCAGCTTGTGGCCGGACAATCAGCCCCAGCATTTT,CASSLWPDNQPQHF
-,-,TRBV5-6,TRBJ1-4,TGTGCCAGCAGCTTCACGCGGAATGAAAAACTGTTTTTT,CASSFTRNEKLFF
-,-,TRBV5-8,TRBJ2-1,TGTGCGGCCAGCAGCTTGAGTCCCCCCAACAGCTACAATGAGCAGTTCTTC,CAASSLSPPNSYNEQFF
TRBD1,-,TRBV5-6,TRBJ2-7,TGTGCCAGCAGCCTAAGACAGGGTCGCTACGAGCAGTACTTC,CASSLRQGRYEQYF
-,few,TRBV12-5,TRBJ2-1,TGTGCTAGTGCCCCGAGGAGGGCCACCGAATCCCCCATTGAGCAGTTCTTC,CASAPRRATESPIEQFF
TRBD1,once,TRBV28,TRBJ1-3,TGTGCCAGCAGTTCCCCGACAGGGACTGGAAACACCATATATTTT,CASSSPTGTGNTIYF
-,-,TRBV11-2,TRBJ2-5,TGTGCCAGCAGCCCTCGTAGGAGGGACCCCAGAGAGACCCAGTACTTC,CASSPRRRDPRETQYF
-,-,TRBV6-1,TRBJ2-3,TGTGCCGGCTCCCCAATCTCTAGACTGGATACGCAGTATTTT,CAGSPISRLDTQYF
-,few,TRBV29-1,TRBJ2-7,TGCAGCGACCCCCCCGGATACGAGCAGTACTTC,CSDPPGYEQYF
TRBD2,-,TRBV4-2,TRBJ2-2,TGTGCCAGCAGCCAGGATAGCGGGAGGTATACCGGGGAGCTGTTTTTT,CASSQDSGRYTGELFF
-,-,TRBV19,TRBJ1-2,TGTGCCAGTAGGGGAATTTTGGGGCCTCCGGAGGATTTTAACTATGGCTACACCTTC,CASRGILGPPEDFNYGYTF
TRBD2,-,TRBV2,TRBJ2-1,TGTGCCAGCACCCGGGGGCGGGAGGCCTCCTACAATGAGCAGTTCTTC,CASTRGREASYNEQFF
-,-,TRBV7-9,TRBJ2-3,TGTGCCAGCACCCTCCCCCCCACAGATACGCAGTATTTT,CASTLPPTDTQYF
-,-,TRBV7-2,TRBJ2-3,TGTGCCAGCAGCTTAAGGTGGTCCTCCACAGATACGCAGTATTTT,CASSLRWSSTDTQYF
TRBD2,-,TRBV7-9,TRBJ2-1,TGTGCCAGCAGCTCGGCCGGGACTAGCGGGCCCGAAACCTACAATGAGCAGTTCTTC,CASSSAGTSGPETYNEQFF
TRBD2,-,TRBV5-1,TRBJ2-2,TGCGCCAGCAGCTTGGATCCTAGCGGGAACACCGGGGAGCTGTTTTTT,CASSLDPSGNTGELFF
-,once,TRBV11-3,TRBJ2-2,TGTGCCAGCAGATTAACAGGGCGGTCGACTGCCGGGGAGCTGTTTTTT,CASRLTGRSTAGELFF
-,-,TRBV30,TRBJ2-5,TGTGCCTGGAGCCTAGGAGATCAAGAGACCCAGTACTTC,CAWSLGDQETQYF
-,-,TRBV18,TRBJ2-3,TGTGCCAGCTCACCACCCGGGGCCACAGATACGCAGTATTTT,CASSPPGATDTQYF
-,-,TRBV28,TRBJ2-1,TGTGCCAGCAGGAATCCGTGGGGCGATGAGCAGTTCTTC,CASRNPWGDEQFF
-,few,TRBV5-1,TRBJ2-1,TGCGCCAGCAGCTTGTCCAGGGAGTCGGTCCGAGCGGTTAGCTCCTACAATGAGCAGTTCTTC,CASSLSRESVRAVSSYNEQFF
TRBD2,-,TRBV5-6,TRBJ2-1,TGTGCCAGCAGCTTGGGCCCCCCGACTAGCGGGCCGCCGGAAGAGCAGTTCTTC,CASSLGPPTSGPPEEQFF
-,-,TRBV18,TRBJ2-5,TGTGCCAGCTCACTAGACCTGGGGGAGACCCAGTACTTC,CASSLDLGETQYF
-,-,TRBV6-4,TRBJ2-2,TGTGCCAGTCGCGGACCGGGACGCACCGGGGAGCTGTTTTTT,CASRGPGRTGELFF
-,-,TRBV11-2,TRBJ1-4,TGTGCCAGCAGCTTATTTGGAGAAAAACTGTTTTTT,CASSLFGEKLFF
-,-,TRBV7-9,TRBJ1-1,TGTGCCAGCAGCCCAGAAGAAGCTTTCTTT,CASSPEEAFF
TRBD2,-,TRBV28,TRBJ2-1,TGTGCCAGCAGTTCCTTTAGGGTAGCGGGAGGGTCAAGCTCCTACAATGAGCAGTTCTTC,CASSSFRVAGGSSSYNEQFF
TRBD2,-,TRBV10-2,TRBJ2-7,TGCGCCAGCAGCGAGGTGGGGCTAGCGGGAGGGACCTACGAGCAGTACTTC,CASSEVGLAGGTYEQYF
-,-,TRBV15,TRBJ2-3,TGTGCCACCCAGTCTAGCGCGAGCACAAATACGCAGTATTTT,CATQSSASTNTQYF
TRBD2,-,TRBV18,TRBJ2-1,TGTGCCAGCTCACCCACTAGCGGGACAGTCAATGAGCAGTTCTTC,CASSPTSGTVNEQFF
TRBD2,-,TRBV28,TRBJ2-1,TGTGCCAGTCTCGCAGCGGGAACTTATCAGAAGCAGTTCTTC,CASLAAGTYQKQFF
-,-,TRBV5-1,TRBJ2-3,TGCGCCAGCAGCCTCGTGGGTAGGGGGGATACGCAGTATTTT,CASSLVGRGDTQYF
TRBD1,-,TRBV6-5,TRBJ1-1,TGTGCCAGCAGCCGCCCCGGACAGGAAACAGAAGCTTTCTTT,CASSRPGQETEAFF
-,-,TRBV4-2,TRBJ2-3,TGTGCCAGCAGCCAAGTTGGGTCTTTGAGCACAGATACGCAGTATTTT,CASSQVGSLSTDTQYF
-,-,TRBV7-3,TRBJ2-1,TGTGCCAGCAGCTTACTCAATGAGCAGTTCTTC,CASSLLNEQFF
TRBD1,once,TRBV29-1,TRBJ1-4,TGCAGCGTTGGACAGGGTAGTAATGAAAAACTGTTTTTT,CSVGQGSNEKLFF
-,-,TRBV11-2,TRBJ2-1,TGTGCCAGCAGGGTGCAGCCCTCCTACAATGAGCAGTTCTTC,CASRVQPSYNEQFF
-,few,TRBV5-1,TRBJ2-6,TGCGCCAGCAGCTTCTTAGGGGGAACCGGGGCCAACGTCCTGACTTTC,CASSFLGGTGANVLTF
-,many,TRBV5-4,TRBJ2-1,TGTGCCAGCAGCCAGAAGGCGTGGGCGATCCAGTTCTTC,CASSQKAWAIQFF
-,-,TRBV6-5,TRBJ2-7,TGTGCCAGCAGAACCGGGACCGTGAGCTCCTACGAGCAGTACTTC,CASRTGTVSSYEQYF
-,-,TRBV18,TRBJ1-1,TGTGCCAGCTCACCGGGGGGGGCAAACACTGAAGCTTTCTTT,CASSPGGANTEAFF
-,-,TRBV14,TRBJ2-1,TGTGCCAGCAGCCAAGTAAGTGGCACCTACAATGAGCAGTTCTTC,CASSQVSGTYNEQFF
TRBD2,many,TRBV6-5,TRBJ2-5,TGTGCCAGCAGTTACTCAGCGGGAACGAGGGAGACCCAGTACTTC,CASSYSAGTRETQYF
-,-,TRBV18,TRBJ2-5,TGTGCCAGCTCACCGCCTAGTGCCCAAGAGACCCAGTACTTC,CASSPPSAQETQYF
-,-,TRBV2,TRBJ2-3,TGTGCCAGCGGGGGGAGAAGTTCTAGCACAGATACGCAGTATTTT,CASGGRSSSTDTQYF
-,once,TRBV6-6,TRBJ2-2,TGTGCCAGCAAGGGGGATCGAAACACCGGGGAGCTGTTTTTT,CASKGDRNTGELFF
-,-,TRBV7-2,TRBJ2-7,TGTGCCAGCAGCTTAGCAGCGGACTACGAGCAGTACTTC,CASSLAADYEQYF
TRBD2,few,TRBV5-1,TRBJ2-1,TGCGCCAGCAGCCTATATCGACTAGCGGGATCGATTGCGGATGAGCAGTTCTTC,CASSLYRLAGSIADEQFF
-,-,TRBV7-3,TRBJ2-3,TGTGCCAGCAGCTCTTACTTGGCTGCAGATACGCAGTATTTT,CASSSYLAADTQYF
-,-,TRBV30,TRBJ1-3,TGTGCCTGGAGTGTGGGGCGGCCGCGCCTGGGAAACACCATATATTTT,CAWSVGRPRLGNTIYF
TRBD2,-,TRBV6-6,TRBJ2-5,TGTGCCAGCAGTTATGCGGGAGTCGGTGAGACCCAGTACTTC,CASSYAGVGETQYF
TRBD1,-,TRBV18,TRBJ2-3,TGTGCCAGCTCAACCGGGACAGGGAGAGATACGCAGTATTTT,CASSTGTGRDTQYF
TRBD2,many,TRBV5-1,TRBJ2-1,TGCGCCAGCAGCTTTCATAGCGGGAAGGAGCAGTTCTTC,CASSFHSGKEQFF